The next 25 T cell receptor beta chains were all read from a single sample in a study of Graves' ophthalmopathy and Graves' hyperthyroidism. Amplified TCR beta CDR3 regions were obtained using RNA transcripts as template. The workflow started with a first-round RT-PCR run with HTBI primers and then moved on to a second-round multiplex PCR. TCRdb redid the calling of the multiplex PCR reads with MiXCR, one entry per CDR3 protein. The sample has about 550,000 distinct CDR3 sequences, about 40% seen once. Sequences were obtained from peripheral blood or thyroid tissue (not recorded which). These receptors all come from an adult man with Graves' hyperthyroidism.

This clonotype was found many times. The rearrangement joins TRBV2 to TRBJ2-5, with a possible D match to TRBD2 (6 bases). The V end was cut by 7 bases, the J end by 2 bases, with 14 bases between. The germline CDR1 and CDR2 sequences are SNHLY and FYNNEI. The CDR3 length is 14 residues. The CDR3 nucleotides read TGTGCCAGCACCCCGGGACTGCCGCAAGAGACCCAGTACTTC. Translating gives CASTPGLPQETQYF.

Remarks on this clonotype: The junction departs from germline at one end; a sequencing error may be responsible. This sequence joins TRBV20-1 and TRBJ2-3, with D possibly being TRBD1 or TRBD2 (5 bases each). CDR3 length: 13 amino acids. Germline CDR1 DFQATT, CDR2 SNEGSKA (reference sequence). The CDR3 region is CSASQGSTDTQYF. The CDR3 nucleotides read TGCAGCGCTAGCCAGGGAAGCACAGATACGCAGTATTTT.

The V gene is TRBV9, the J gene TRBJ2-5; 8 bases match TRBD1. The ends lost 5 bases at V and 4 bases at J; junction bases unmatched: 7. This CDR3 comprises 14 residues. Germline V gene lookup returns CDR1 SGDLS and CDR2 YYNGEE. CDR3: CASSTRQGRETQYF. Here the CDR3 DNA reads TGTGCCAGCAGTACCCGACAGGGGCGAGAGACCCAGTACTTC.

This clonotype was picked up one time. The CDR3 DNA reads TGTGCCAGCAGCGAGTCAGGGGAGGGTGGTACTGAAGCTTTCTTT. Translation: CASSESGEGGTEAFF. V gene TRBV9 combines with J gene TRBJ1-1; D may be TRBD1 (6 bases). The V and J ends lost 3 bases and 5 bases respectively, with 17 bases between them. From germline, CDR1 is SGDLS and CDR2 YYNGEE. The CDR3 has 15 residues.

The chain is built from TRBV7-9 and TRBJ1-1, with D perhaps matching TRBD1 (5 bases). From germline, CDR1 is SEHNR and CDR2 FQNEAQ (reference sequence). The V and J ends lost 1 base and 1 base respectively, with 13 bases between them. The CDR3 length is 16 residues. For the CDR3, the DNA is TGTGCCAGCAGCTTAGGTCAGGGAGACGGGAACACTGAAGCTTTCTTT. Its protein is CASSLGQGDGNTEAFF.

This clonotype was recorded a few times. The chain has TRBV20-1 and TRBJ2-5; no clear D gene. The V gene's germline CDR1 is DFQATT and CDR2 SNEGSKA (reference sequence). This CDR3 comprises 12 residues. V gave up 0 bases and J gave up 3 bases, with 5 bases separating them. The CDR3 DNA follows: TGCAGTGCTAGAGATTGGAAAGAGACCCAGTACTTC. Protein sequence: CSARDWKETQYF.

This clonotype showed up many times. The rearrangement uses TRBV25-1 and TRBJ1-1; D not resolved. Trimming stripped 3 bases from V and 7 bases from J, with 12 bases between. CDR1 and CDR2 from the germline V gene are MGHDK and SYGVNS. The CDR3 loop spans 13 amino acids. CDR3 in amino acids: CASSEFAINEAFF. DNA for the CDR3: TGTGCCAGCAGTGAGTTTGCGATCAATGAAGCTTTCTTT. Full variable domain (outside the CDR3, taken from reference TRBV25-1 and TRBJ1-1): EADIYQTPRYLVIGTGKKITLECSQTMGHDKMYWYQQDPGMELHLIHYSYGVNSTEKGDLSSESTVSRIRTEHFPLTLESARPSHTSQYLCASSEFAINEAFFGQGTRLTVV.

This clonotype appeared a single time. This sequence may be a read error, since a much larger clone differs from it by one base. V is TRBV5-1 and J is TRBJ2-7; 9 nucleotides align to TRBD1. The germline gives CDR1 SGHRS, CDR2 YFSETQ. CDR3 size: 15 residues. CDR3 protein: CASGFQGQGDYEQYF. The DNA of the CDR3 is TGCGCCAGCGGCTTCCAGGGACAGGGCGACTACGAGCAGTACTTC.

The table lists this clonotype with many counts. The chain is built from TRBV6-5 and TRBJ2-7, with 7 bases fitting TRBD1. The germline CDR1 and CDR2 sequences are MNHEY and SVGAGI. CDR3 size: 16 residues. V trimming: 0 bases; J trimming: 4 bases; junction bases outside the gene matches: 9. This CDR3 is CASSYSTTGTLYEQYF. The DNA for the CDR3 is TGTGCCAGCAGTTACTCGACGACAGGGACGCTGTACGAGCAGTACTTC.

The chain couples TRBV7-8 to TRBJ1-3; TRBD1 might be the D (6 bases). The CDR3 sequence is 13 residues long. Germline-derived CDR1 and CDR2 are SGHVS and FQNEAQ. With 5 bases removed from V and 8 bases from J, the gap between germline ends came to 13 bases. CDR3 bases: TGTGCCAGCAGCGGGAGCGGGGGCTACACCATATATTTT. The encoded protein is CASSGSGGYTIYF. Drawing the rest from reference TRBV7-8 and TRBJ1-3, the complete variable domain is GAGVSQSPRYKVAKRGQDVALRCDPISGHVSLFWYQQALGQGPEFLTYFQNEAQLDKSGLPSDRFFAERPEGSVSTLKIQRTQQEDSAVYLCASSGSGGYTIYFGEGSWLTVV.

V usage is TRBV7-2 and J usage is TRBJ2-7; D perhaps matches TRBD2 (7 bases). From germline, CDR1 is SGHTA and CDR2 FQGNSA. This CDR3 is built from 13 residues. V lost 7 bases, J lost 4 bases, and 14 bases lay in between. The CDR3 loop is CASNPGGGYEQYF. The CDR3 nucleotides are TGTGCCAGCAACCCGGGGGGCGGTTACGAGCAGTACTTC.

The V call is TRBV7-8, the J call TRBJ1-2; the match to TRBD1 covers 7 bases. J gave up 3 bases and V 5 bases, and 9 bases lay outside the gene matches. The length of the CDR3 is 15 residues. CDR1 and CDR2 (germline): SGHVS, FQNEAQ. The CDR3 spells CASSVEVDRDYGYTF. CDR3 coding DNA: TGTGCCAGCAGCGTAGAGGTCGACAGGGACTATGGCTACACCTTC. Based on the CDR3 plus reference TRBV7-8 and TRBJ1-2, the full variable domain is GAGVSQSPRYKVAKRGQDVALRCDPISGHVSLFWYQQALGQGPEFLTYFQNEAQLDKSGLPSDRFFAERPEGSVSTLKIQRTQQEDSAVYLCASSVEVDRDYGYTFGSGTRLTVV.

Only a few counts were recorded for this clonotype. The J gene is TRBJ2-7, the V gene TRBV10-3; the match to TRBD2 covers 8 bases. The V gene end was trimmed by 3 bases and the J gene end by 2 bases; junction bases not matched to a gene: 3. This CDR3 has 14 amino acids. Germline V gene data show CDR1 as ENHRY and CDR2 as SYGVKD. The CDR3, as DNA: TGTGCCATCAGTGACCTCGGGGGGGCCTACGAGCAGTACTTC. Its translation is CAISDLGGAYEQYF.

At least ten counts were recorded for this clonotype. The V gene is TRBV6-1, the J gene TRBJ1-1; no clear D. Per the germline V gene, CDR1 is MNHNS and CDR2 is SASEGT. Trimming took 2 bases from V and 1 from J, leaving 8 bases between them. The CDR3 spans 14 residues. CDR3 sequence (DNA): TGTGCCAGCAGTGAACCGATGTCGAACACTGAAGCTTTCTTT. This sequence encodes CASSEPMSNTEAFF.

Remarks on this clonotype: Because it lacks the conserved phenylalanine or tryptophan at the end, this CDR3 is likely a read error. The limits of the CDR3 on the DNA are not certain, so only TCRdb's listed CDR3 is given. V gene TRBV7-2 combines with J gene TRBJ1-1. Germline V lookup: CDR1 SGHTA, CDR2 FQGNSA. The CDR3 has 8 amino acids, counting both end residues. This chain's CDR3 is CASSRLSR.

V gene TRBV28 combines with J gene TRBJ1-2; TRBD1 matches at 8 bases. Trimming took 2 bases from V and 8 from J; bases not matched to a gene: 13. This CDR3 has 16 residues. From germline, CDR1 is MDHEN and CDR2 SYDVKM. In DNA, the CDR3 is TGTGCCAGCAGTTTAGAGGGCCTGCAGGGGGCCACCGGCTACACCTTC. This translates into CASSLEGLQGATGYTF.

In its sample, this clonotype was seen many times. The chain couples TRBV20-1 to TRBJ1-6; 9 bases align to TRBD1. V trimming: 5 bases; J trimming: 4 bases; junction bases outside the gene matches: 6. This CDR3 has 15 amino acids. Germline V gene lookup returns CDR1 DFQATT and CDR2 SNEGSKA (reference sequence). This chain's CDR3 is CSAATGGMYNSPLHF. The CDR3 nucleotides read TGCAGTGCTGCGACAGGGGGAATGTATAATTCACCCCTCCACTTT.

This clonotype was seen a handful of times. The rearrangement links TRBV20-1 to TRBJ1-5; no reliable D call. The CDR3 covers 14 residues. Looked up from germline, CDR1 is DFQATT and CDR2 is SNEGSKA (reference sequence). Between the trimmed V and J ends, which lost 3 bases and 8 bases, there was a span of 17 bases. The CDR3 coding sequence is TGCAGTGCTAGTAATGGTCAGCCTTTTGAGCCCCAGCATTTT. Translating gives CSASNGQPFEPQHF.

This chain uses TRBV7-9 with TRBJ2-7, with 8 bases that match TRBD2. CDR3 length: 17 residues. V trimming: 0 bases; J trimming: 0 bases; junction bases outside the gene matches: 7. Germline CDR1 SEHNR, CDR2 FQNEAQ (reference sequence). Written as DNA, the CDR3 is TGTGCCAGCAGCTTAGCCTTAGCGGGGCCTCACTCCTACGAGCAGTACTTC. This gives the protein CASSLALAGPHSYEQYF. Variable domain in full (rest from reference TRBV7-9 and TRBJ2-7): DTGVSQNPRHKITKRGQNVTFRCDPISEHNRLYWYRQTLGQGPEFLTYFQNEAQLEKSRLLSDRFSAERPKGSFSTLEIQRTEQGDSAMYLCASSLALAGPHSYEQYFGPGTRLTVT.

Notes on this clonotype: Given a much more abundant clone one base away, this may be a read error. The genes are TRBV6-1 and TRBJ2-7; D is unresolved. The CDR3 sequence is 12 residues long. In germline, CDR1 is MNHNS, CDR2 SASEGT. CDR3 protein: CTSSSRPYEQYF. The CDR3 region has the DNA TGTACCAGCAGTTCTCGACCCTACGAGCAGTACTTC.

This clonotype appeared a few times. The chain combines TRBV12-3 or TRBV12-4 with TRBJ2-7; D gene ambiguous. The CDR3 runs 11 residues. Trimming stripped 5 bases from V and 7 bases from J, with 9 bases between. The CDR3 coding sequence is TGTGCCAGCAGTCCCAGCGCTGAGCAGTACTTC. This encodes CASSPSAEQYF.

This clonotype has just a few counts. The limits of the CDR3 on the DNA are not certain, so only TCRdb's listed CDR3 is given. The chain uses TRBV29-1 and TRBJ2-5; TRBD1 was called by the table and not checked on the DNA. The CDR3 has 11 amino acids, counting both end residues. The germline CDR1 and CDR2 sequences are SQVTM and ANQGSEA. Here the CDR3 reads CSVASGTGDFF.

This clonotype occurred many times. V and J are TRBV6-6 and TRBJ1-2; possible D gene TRBD1, 5 bases. CDR1 MNHNY and CDR2 SVGAGI come from the germline V gene (reference sequence). This CDR3 contains 15 residues. Trimming took 5 bases from V and 6 from J, leaving 19 bases between them. For the CDR3, the DNA is TGTGCCAGCAGTCCCCGGGACGGCGGAAGGGATGGCTACACCTTC. Protein: CASSPRDGGRDGYTF.

This clonotype was seen at least ten times. This chain connects TRBV7-9 to TRBJ2-5; tentatively, D is TRBD1 (6 bases). The CDR3 consists of 15 residues. With 1 base removed from V and 1 base from J, the gap between germline ends came to 10 bases. CDR1 is SEHNR, CDR2 FQNEAQ, per germline (reference sequence). The CDR3 coding sequence is TGTGCCAGCAGCTTAGGGCCCAGGGGCCAAGAGACCCAGTACTTC. Translated, it gives CASSLGPRGQETQYF. Full variable domain (missing parts from reference TRBV7-9 and TRBJ2-5): DTGVSQNPRHKITKRGQNVTFRCDPISEHNRLYWYRQTLGQGPEFLTYFQNEAQLEKSRLLSDRFSAERPKGSFSTLEIQRTEQGDSAMYLCASSLGPRGQETQYFGPGTRLLVL.

The chain has TRBV7-2 and TRBJ2-5, with a weak D call TRBD1 (7 bases). The DNA matches TRBJ2-1 better at its end, which makes the J call doubtful. The CDR3 is 14 amino acids. In germline, CDR1 is SGHTA, CDR2 FQGNSA. The CDR3 DNA reads as TGTGCCAGCAGCTCCCCCGACAGGGAGGATGAGCAGTTCTTC. Translating it yields CASSSPDREDEQFF.